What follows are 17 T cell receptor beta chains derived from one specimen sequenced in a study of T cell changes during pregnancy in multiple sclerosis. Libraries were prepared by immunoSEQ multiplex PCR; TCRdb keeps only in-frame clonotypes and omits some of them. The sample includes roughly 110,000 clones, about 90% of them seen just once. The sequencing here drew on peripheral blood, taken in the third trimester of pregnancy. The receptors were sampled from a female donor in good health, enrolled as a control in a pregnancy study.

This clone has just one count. CDR3 sequence reads: CASSQDLTGLSKNIQYF. For the CDR3, the DNA is TGTGCCAGCAGCCAAGACTTGACAGGTTTATCCAAAAACATTCAGTACTTC. The genes are TRBV4-2 and TRBJ2-4; a possible D gene is TRBD1 (6 bases). V dropped 0 bases and J dropped 2 bases, with 14 bases sitting between them. In germline, CDR1 is LGHNA, CDR2 YNFKEQ. CDR3 length equals 17 residues.

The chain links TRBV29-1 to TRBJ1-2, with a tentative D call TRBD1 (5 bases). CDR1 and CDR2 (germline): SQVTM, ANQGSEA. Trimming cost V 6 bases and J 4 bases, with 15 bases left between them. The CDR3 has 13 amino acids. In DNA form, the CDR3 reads TGCAGCGTGGGGGGTGGGGAAGGCTATGGCTACACCTTC. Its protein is CSVGGGEGYGYTF. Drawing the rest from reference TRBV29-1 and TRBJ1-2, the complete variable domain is SAVISQKPSRDICQRGTSLTIQCQVDSQVTMMFWYRQQPGQSLTLIATANQGSEATYESGFVIDKFPISRPNLTFSTLTVSNMSPEDSSIYLCSVGGGEGYGYTFGSGTRLTVV.

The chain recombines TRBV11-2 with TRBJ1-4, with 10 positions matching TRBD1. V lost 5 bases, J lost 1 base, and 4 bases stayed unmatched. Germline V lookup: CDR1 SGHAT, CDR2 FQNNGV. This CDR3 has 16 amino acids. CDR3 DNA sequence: TGTGCCAGCAGCGCACGGGACAGGGGAACTAATGAAAAACTGTTTTTT. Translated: CASSARDRGTNEKLFF. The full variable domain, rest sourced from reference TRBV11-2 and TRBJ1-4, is EAGVAQSPRYKIIEKRQSVAFWCNPISGHATLYWYQQILGQGPKLLIQFQNNGVVDDSQLPKDRFSAERLKGVDSTLKIQPAKLEDSAVYLCASSARDRGTNEKLFFGSGTQLSVL.

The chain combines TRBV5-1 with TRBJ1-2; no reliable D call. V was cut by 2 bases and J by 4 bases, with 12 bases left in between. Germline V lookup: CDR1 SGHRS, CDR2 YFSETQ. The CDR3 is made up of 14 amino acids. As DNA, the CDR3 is TGCGCCAGCAGCTTTCGCCTTGAGGGCTATGGCTACACCTTC. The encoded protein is CASSFRLEGYGYTF.

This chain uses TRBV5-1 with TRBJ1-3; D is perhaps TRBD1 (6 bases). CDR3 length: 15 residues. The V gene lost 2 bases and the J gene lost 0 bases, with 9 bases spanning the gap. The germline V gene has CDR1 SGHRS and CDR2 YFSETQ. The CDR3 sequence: CASSLGQISGNTIYF. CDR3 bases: TGCGCCAGCAGCTTAGGACAGATCTCTGGAAACACCATATATTTT. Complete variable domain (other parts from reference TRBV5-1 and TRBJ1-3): KAGVTQTPRYLIKTRGQQVTLSCSPISGHRSVSWYQQTPGQGLQFLFEYFSETQRNKGNFPGRFSGRQFSNSRSEMNVSTLELGDSALYLCASSLGQISGNTIYFGEGSWLTVV.

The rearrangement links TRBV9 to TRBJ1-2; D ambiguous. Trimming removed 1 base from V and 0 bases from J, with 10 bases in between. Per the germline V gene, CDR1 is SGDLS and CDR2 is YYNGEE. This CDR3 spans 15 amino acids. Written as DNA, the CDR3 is TGTGCCAGCAGCGTATGGGGAGGGTCTAACTATGGCTACACCTTC. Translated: CASSVWGGSNYGYTF.

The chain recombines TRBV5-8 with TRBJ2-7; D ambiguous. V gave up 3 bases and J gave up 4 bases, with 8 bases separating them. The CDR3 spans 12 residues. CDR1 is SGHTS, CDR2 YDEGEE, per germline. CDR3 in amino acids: CASSSIMYEQYF. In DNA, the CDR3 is TGTGCCAGCAGCTCTATCATGTACGAGCAGTACTTC. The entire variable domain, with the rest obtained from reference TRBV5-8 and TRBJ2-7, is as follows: EAGVTQSPTHLIKTRGQQATLRCSPISGHTSVYWYQQALGLGLQFLLWYDEGEERNRGNFPPRFSGRQFPNYSSELNVNALELEDSALYLCASSSIMYEQYFGPGTRLTVT.

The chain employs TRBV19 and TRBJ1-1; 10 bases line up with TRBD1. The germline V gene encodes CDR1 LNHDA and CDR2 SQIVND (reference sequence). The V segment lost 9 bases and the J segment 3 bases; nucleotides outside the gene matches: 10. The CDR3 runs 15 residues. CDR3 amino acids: CASRKTGGRDTEAFF. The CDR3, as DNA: TGTGCCAGCAGAAAGACAGGGGGCAGGGACACTGAAGCTTTCTTT.

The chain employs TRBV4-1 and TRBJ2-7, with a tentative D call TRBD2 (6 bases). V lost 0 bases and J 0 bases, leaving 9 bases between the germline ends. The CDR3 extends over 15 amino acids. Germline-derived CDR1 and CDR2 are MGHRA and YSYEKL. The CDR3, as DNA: TGCGCCAGCAGCCAAGAGGGACTTAGCTCCTACGAGCAGTACTTC. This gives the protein CASSQEGLSSYEQYF.

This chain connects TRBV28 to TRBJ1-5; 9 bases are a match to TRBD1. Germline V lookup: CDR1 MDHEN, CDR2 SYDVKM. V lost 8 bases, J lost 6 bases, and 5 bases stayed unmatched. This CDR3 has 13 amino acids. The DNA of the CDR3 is TGTGCCAGCTGGGACAGGGATGTTCAGCCCCAGCATTTT. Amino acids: CASWDRDVQPQHF.

The CDR3 DNA sequence: TGTGCCAGCAGTCCACGGGGGACCCTGGGGAGTGAGCAGTTCTTC. It codes for CASSPRGTLGSEQFF. This chain links TRBV6-6 with TRBJ2-1; maybe TRBD2 (6 bases). Germline V gives CDR1 MNHNY, CDR2 SVGAGI (reference sequence). The CDR3 sequence is 15 residues long. V was trimmed by 5 bases and J by 9 bases, leaving 20 bases between them.

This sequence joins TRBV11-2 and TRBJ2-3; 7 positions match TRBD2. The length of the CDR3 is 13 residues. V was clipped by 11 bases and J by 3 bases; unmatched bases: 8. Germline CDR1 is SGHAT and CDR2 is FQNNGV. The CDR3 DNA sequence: TGTGCCGGGGGAGGGGCGTCTACAGATACGCAGTATTTT. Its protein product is CAGGGASTDTQYF.

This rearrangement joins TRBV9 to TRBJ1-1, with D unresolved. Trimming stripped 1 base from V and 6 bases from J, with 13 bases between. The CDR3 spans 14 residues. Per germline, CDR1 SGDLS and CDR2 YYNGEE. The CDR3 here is CASSVYEGNPEAFF. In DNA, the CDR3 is TGTGCCAGCAGCGTATACGAGGGAAACCCTGAAGCTTTCTTT. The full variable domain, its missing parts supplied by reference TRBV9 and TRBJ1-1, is DSGVTQTPKHLITATGQRVTLRCSPRSGDLSVYWYQQSLDQGLQFLIQYYNGEERAKGNILERFSAQQFPDLHSELNLSSLELGDSALYFCASSVYEGNPEAFFGQGTRLTVV.

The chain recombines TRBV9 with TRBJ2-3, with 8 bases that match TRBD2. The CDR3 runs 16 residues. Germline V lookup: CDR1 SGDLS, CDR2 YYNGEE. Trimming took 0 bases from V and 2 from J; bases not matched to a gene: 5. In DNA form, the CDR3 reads TGTGCCAGCAGCGTAGTCTCGGGGGGGAACACAGATACGCAGTATTTT. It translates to CASSVVSGGNTDTQYF. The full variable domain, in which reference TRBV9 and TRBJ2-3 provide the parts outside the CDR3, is DSGVTQTPKHLITATGQRVTLRCSPRSGDLSVYWYQQSLDQGLQFLIQYYNGEERAKGNILERFSAQQFPDLHSELNLSSLELGDSALYFCASSVVSGGNTDTQYFGPGTRLTVL.

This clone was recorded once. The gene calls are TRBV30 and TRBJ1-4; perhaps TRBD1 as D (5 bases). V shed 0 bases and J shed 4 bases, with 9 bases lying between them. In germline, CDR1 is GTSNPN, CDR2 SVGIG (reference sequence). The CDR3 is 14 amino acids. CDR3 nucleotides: TGTGCCTGGAGTGTCGGGGGGAATAATGAAAAACTGTTTTTT. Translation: CAWSVGGNNEKLFF.

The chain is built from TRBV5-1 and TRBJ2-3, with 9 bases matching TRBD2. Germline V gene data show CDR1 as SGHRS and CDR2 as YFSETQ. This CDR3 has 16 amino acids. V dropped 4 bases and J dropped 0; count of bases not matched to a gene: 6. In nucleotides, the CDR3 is TGCGCCAGCAGCGGCGGGGGGGCCCTGAGCACAGATACGCAGTATTTT. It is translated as CASSGGGALSTDTQYF.

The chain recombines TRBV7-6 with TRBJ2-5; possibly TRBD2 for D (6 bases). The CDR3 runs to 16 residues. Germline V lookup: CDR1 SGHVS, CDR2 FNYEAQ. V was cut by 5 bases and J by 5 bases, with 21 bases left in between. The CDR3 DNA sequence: TGTGCCAGCAGCGTCGGACTACTAAAGGGGACGGAGACCCAGTACTTC. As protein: CASSVGLLKGTETQYF. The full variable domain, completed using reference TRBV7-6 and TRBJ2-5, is GAGVSQSPRYKVTKRGQDVALRCDPISGHVSLYWYRQALGQGPEFLTYFNYEAQQDKSGLPNDRFSAERPEGSISTLTIQRTEQRDSAMYRCASSVGLLKGTETQYFGPGTRLLVL.